This T cell receptor (beta chain) was identified in a study of T cell repertoires in cytomegalovirus infection. Whole-study findings and limits: HLA-C-restricted TCR beta clonotypes specific for CMV led the ex vivo response.

TCRdb re-called the reads with MiXCR, one entry per CDR3 protein. The table includes under 600,000 distinct CDR3 sequences, approximately 15% detected once. Note on this clonotype: Its antigen is not identified.

CDR3 length equals 15 residues. Germline CDR1 LGHNA, CDR2 YNFKEQ. The ends lost 3 bases at V and 5 bases at J; junction bases unmatched: 8. The genes are TRBV4-2 and TRBJ2-7; 9 nucleotides match TRBD1. The sequence was collected from a human donor in good health (CMV status not recorded). Some clones in this sample may be carry-over from other donors' samples. Sequenced material: CD8+ T cells from PBMCs. The CDR3 protein is CASSQWGDRVDEQYF. In DNA form, the CDR3 reads TGTGCCAGCAGCCAGTGGGGGGACAGGGTCGACGAGCAGTACTTC.